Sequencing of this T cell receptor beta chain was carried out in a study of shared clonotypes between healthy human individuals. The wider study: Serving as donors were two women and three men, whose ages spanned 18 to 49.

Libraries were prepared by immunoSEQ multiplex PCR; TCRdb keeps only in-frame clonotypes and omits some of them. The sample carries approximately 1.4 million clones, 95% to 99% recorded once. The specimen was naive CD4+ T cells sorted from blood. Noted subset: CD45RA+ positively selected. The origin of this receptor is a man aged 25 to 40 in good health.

CDR3 protein: CASSGGLQPQHF. CDR3 DNA sequence: TGTGCCAGCAGTGGGGGCCTTCAGCCCCAGCATTTT. The chain employs TRBV2 and TRBJ1-5; D is possibly TRBD1 (5 bases). Germline V gene data show CDR1 as SNHLY and CDR2 as FYNNEI. Trimming left V 4 bases short and J 6 bases short, with 7 bases between. The CDR3 spans 12 residues.